Described below is a single T cell receptor beta chain sequence and its context. Its target is not known. V lost 3 bases to trimming and J lost 5 bases, with 7 bases between them. The CDR3 extends over 12 amino acids. Germline V gives CDR1 KGHSH, CDR2 LQKENI. The data stem from a study of cytomegalovirus exposure and HLA in healthy donors. Looking at the study overall: Across around 400 genotyped donors, about 80% landed in the Caucasian-associated ancestry cluster.

13 Jbeta primers and 60 Vbeta primers were used for the PCR. Original processing methods: Later analysis identified 80 million to 90 million unique TCR beta chains, some 10 million shared. Profiling relied on immunoSEQ multiplex PCR, and the TCRdb table lists in-frame clones only, not all of them. That table furnishes V, J and clone size, whereas the DNA furnished D and trimming. The sample shows 150,000 to 200,000 clones, almost 85% of them seen only once. Study-level results: By a later analysis, the bulk of CMV-associated TCR beta chains appeared HLA-restricted. Despite most TCR sequences being rare, some public TCRs occurred in many donors.

The sequence was collected from a boy younger than 18 in good health and CMV-seronegative. What was sequenced was PBMCs. The chain recombines TRBV18 with TRBJ2-5; a weak D match, TRBD1 (6 bases). CDR3 nucleotide sequence: TGTGCCAGCTCACCGCAGGGGGAGACCCAGTACTTC. Translated: CASSPQGETQYF. The variable domain in full, completed from reference TRBV18 and TRBJ2-5, reads NAGVMQNPRHLVRRRGQEARLRCSPMKGHSHVYWYRQLPEEGLKFMVYLQKENIIDESGMPKERFSAEFPKEGPSILRIQQVVRGDSAAYFCASSPQGETQYFGPGTRLLVL.